The 18 T cell receptor beta chains below all came from one sample that was sequenced in a study of PD-L1 blockade in urothelial cancer listed by TCRdb under 2017. The time point label, as the study defines it: pretreatment peripheral blood. Libraries were prepared through the immunoSEQ multiplex PCR assay. The clones in this table, taken by TCRdb from immuneACCESS, are in-frame only. Not every clone is retained; where verified, under half of the shortfall comes from an unresolved V gene, and the cause of the rest is unknown. This sample holds 50,000 or so clones; approximately 80% were observed only once. 1% to 1.5% of the sample rests with the top ten. The specimen comprised PBMCs, sampled around atezolizumab (anti-PD-L1) treatment. The receptors were sampled from a man aged 50-59 years with urothelial cancer.

Only one count was recorded for this clone. The chain employs TRBV2 and TRBJ2-2; 9 positions match TRBD1. The CDR3 is 14 residues long. V lost 5 bases to trimming and J lost 4 bases; unmatched junction nucleotides: 2. The germline V gene encodes CDR1 SNHLY and CDR2 FYNNEI. The CDR3 nucleotides are TGTGCCAGCAGTCGGACAGGGGCCACCGGGGAGCTGTTTTTT. Translating it yields CASSRTGATGELFF.

This clone counts as medium-sized. The chain links TRBV11-2 to TRBJ2-7, with D perhaps TRBD1 (5 bases). Germline assignment: CDR1 SGHAT and CDR2 FQNNGV. Trimming cost V 0 bases and J 7 bases, with 13 bases left between them. CDR3 length: 14 residues. The CDR3 loop reads CASSLDRGIREQYF. DNA for the CDR3: TGTGCCAGCAGCTTAGATAGGGGTATTAGGGAGCAGTACTTC. Complete variable domain (other parts from reference TRBV11-2 and TRBJ2-7): EAGVAQSPRYKIIEKRQSVAFWCNPISGHATLYWYQQILGQGPKLLIQFQNNGVVDDSQLPKDRFSAERLKGVDSTLKIQPAKLEDSAVYLCASSLDRGIREQYFGPGTRLTVT.

The chain combines TRBV7-9 with TRBJ2-3; D gene ambiguous. The CDR3 is made up of 13 amino acids. The germline V gene has CDR1 SEHNR and CDR2 FQNEAQ (reference sequence). V was clipped by 1 base and J by 1 base, with 3 bases between them. CDR3 in DNA: TGTGCCAGCAGCTTAGGAGGCACAGATACGCAGTATTTT. Translation: CASSLGGTDTQYF.

The gene calls are TRBV19 and TRBJ2-1, with 8 bases identical to TRBD1. Germline CDR1 is LNHDA and CDR2 is SQIVND (reference sequence). The CDR3 runs 15 residues. J lost 3 bases, V lost 1 base, and 2 bases had no gene match. The chain's CDR3 is CASSIVGQGYNEQFF. Written as DNA, the CDR3 is TGTGCCAGTAGTATAGTAGGACAGGGCTACAATGAGCAGTTCTTC.

The rearrangement joins TRBV18 to TRBJ2-5; 8 bases match TRBD2. The CDR3 length is 14 residues. The V and J ends lost 4 bases and 1 base, in that order; junction bases with no gene match: 2. CDR1 and CDR2 from the germline V gene are KGHSH and LQKENI. CDR3 DNA: TGTGCCAGCTCACGAGGGACTAGCCAAGAGACCCAGTACTTC. Translating gives CASSRGTSQETQYF. The entire variable domain, with the rest obtained from reference TRBV18 and TRBJ2-5, is as follows: NAGVMQNPRHLVRRRGQEARLRCSPMKGHSHVYWYRQLPEEGLKFMVYLQKENIIDESGMPKERFSAEFPKEGPSILRIQQVVRGDSAAYFCASSRGTSQETQYFGPGTRLLVL.

The V call is TRBV5-8, the J call TRBJ2-3, with 7 bases lining up with TRBD2. Germline values: CDR1 SGHTS, CDR2 YDEGEE. The V segment lost 0 bases and the J segment 6 bases; nucleotides outside the gene matches: 7. This CDR3 is 15 amino acids long. The CDR3 spells CASSLAGGPKDTQYF. Written as DNA, the CDR3 is TGTGCCAGCAGCTTGGCGGGGGGTCCTAAGGATACGCAGTATTTT.

V gene TRBV27 combines with J gene TRBJ2-1, with 9 bases identical to TRBD2. Germline CDR1 and CDR2: MNHEY and SMNVEV (reference sequence). The CDR3 runs to 13 residues. CDR3 DNA sequence: TGTGTCGTCCTAGCGGGGAGATACAATGAGCAGTTCTTC. It specifies CVVLAGRYNEQFF.

CDR3 sequence reads: CASSLSQATPYNEQFF. In nucleotides, the CDR3 is TGTGCCAGCAGCTTATCTCAGGCCACTCCGTACAATGAGCAGTTCTTC. The rearrangement links TRBV7-9 to TRBJ2-1; no definite D call. The CDR3 is 16 amino acids. Germline V gene data show CDR1 as SEHNR and CDR2 as FQNEAQ (reference sequence). V lost 2 bases to trimming and J lost 4 bases, with 15 bases between them.

The V gene is TRBV7-3, the J gene TRBJ2-3, with 9 bases lining up with TRBD2. V trimming: 2 bases; J trimming: 4 bases; junction bases outside the gene matches: 4. CDR1 and CDR2 (germline): SGHTA, FQGTGA. The CDR3 has 15 residues. The CDR3 loop reads CASSLGAGGPDTQYF. The DNA of the CDR3 is TGTGCCAGCAGCTTAGGGGCGGGGGGGCCAGATACGCAGTATTTT.

V gene TRBV10-1 combines with J gene TRBJ2-5, with a weak D call TRBD2 (5 bases). The CDR3 sequence is 15 residues long. From germline, CDR1 is WNHNN and CDR2 SYGVQD (reference sequence). V was clipped by 2 bases and J by 1 base, with 11 bases between them. CDR3 sequence reads: CASSESGASQETQYF. The CDR3 bases are TGCGCCAGCAGTGAGAGCGGAGCGAGCCAAGAGACCCAGTACTTC.

The chain recombines TRBV6-5 with TRBJ2-7; TRBD2 agrees at 8 bases. This CDR3 region has 15 residues. Germline-derived CDR1 and CDR2 are MNHEY and SVGAGI. Trimming at V came to 2 bases and at J to 7 bases, leaving 10 bases not matched to a gene. CDR3 in amino acids: CASSYGRGATREQYF. As DNA, the CDR3 is TGTGCCAGCAGTTACGGGCGGGGGGCTACTCGAGAGCAGTACTTC.

The rearrangement uses TRBV7-7 and TRBJ2-7; D gene uncertain. V lost 5 bases, J lost 2 bases, and 10 bases lay in between. CDR1 is SSHAT and CDR2 is FNYEAQ in the germline V gene (reference sequence). The CDR3 sequence is 13 residues long. In DNA form, the CDR3 reads TGTGCCAGCAGCCCAGGCCAGACCTACGAGCAGTACTTC. It encodes CASSPGQTYEQYF.

The chain employs TRBV5-1 and TRBJ2-1, with TRBD2 matching 7 bases. V lost 4 bases, J lost 3 bases, and 7 bases stayed unmatched. Germline-derived CDR1 and CDR2 are SGHRS and YFSETQ. The CDR3 covers 15 residues. The CDR3 coding sequence is TGCGCCAGCAGCCCGGCGGCGGGGGTCTACAATGAGCAGTTCTTC. Its translation: CASSPAAGVYNEQFF. The full variable domain, in which reference TRBV5-1 and TRBJ2-1 provide the parts outside the CDR3, is KAGVTQTPRYLIKTRGQQVTLSCSPISGHRSVSWYQQTPGQGLQFLFEYFSETQRNKGNFPGRFSGRQFSNSRSEMNVSTLELGDSALYLCASSPAAGVYNEQFFGPGTRLTVL.

V usage is TRBV6-5 and J usage is TRBJ1-3; D remains unclear. The germline CDR1 and CDR2 sequences are MNHEY and SVGAGI. The CDR3 totals 15 residues. Between the trimmed V and J ends, which lost 0 bases and 4 bases, there was a span of 10 bases. Here the CDR3 DNA reads TGTGCCAGCAGTTACTCGCACAGAACGGGAAACACCATATATTTT. Translating gives CASSYSHRTGNTIYF.

This chain connects TRBV27 to TRBJ1-2, with a tentative D call TRBD1 (5 bases). This CDR3 contains 15 residues. Trimming pared 0 bases from V and 5 bases from J, leaving 13 bases between. Germline CDR1 is MNHEY and CDR2 is SMNVEV (reference sequence). CDR3 DNA sequence: TGTGCCAGCAGTTTATCGTTGGGGGGGGTGTATGGCTACACCTTC. It codes for CASSLSLGGVYGYTF.

This clone appeared a few times. V is TRBV19 and J is TRBJ1-2; D ambiguous. The V and J ends lost 3 bases and 5 bases respectively, with 10 bases between them. This CDR3 is built from 13 residues. CDR1 and CDR2 from the germline V gene are LNHDA and SQIVND (reference sequence). The CDR3, as DNA: TGTGCCAGTAGTATGTATATGAGTTATGGCTACACCTTC. Its protein product is CASSMYMSYGYTF.

The rearrangement joins TRBV6-1 to TRBJ2-4; 7 bases match TRBD1. There are 17 residues in the CDR3. Germline CDR1 and CDR2: MNHNS and SASEGT. V dropped 1 base and J dropped 4; count of bases not matched to a gene: 10. The chain's CDR3 is CASSEDYSGDSKNIQYF. CDR3 nucleotide sequence: TGTGCCAGCAGTGAAGATTACTCTGGGGACAGTAAAAACATTCAGTACTTC.

CDR3 in amino acids: CASSQGRVGNEQYF. In DNA form, the CDR3 reads TGCGCCAGCAGCCAGGGCCGGGTCGGGAACGAGCAGTACTTC. V is TRBV4-3 and J is TRBJ2-7; a weak D match, TRBD2 (5 bases). Trimming took off 3 bases at V and 5 bases at J, with 14 bases between the two ends. From germline, CDR1 is LGHNA and CDR2 YSLEER. There are 14 residues in the CDR3.